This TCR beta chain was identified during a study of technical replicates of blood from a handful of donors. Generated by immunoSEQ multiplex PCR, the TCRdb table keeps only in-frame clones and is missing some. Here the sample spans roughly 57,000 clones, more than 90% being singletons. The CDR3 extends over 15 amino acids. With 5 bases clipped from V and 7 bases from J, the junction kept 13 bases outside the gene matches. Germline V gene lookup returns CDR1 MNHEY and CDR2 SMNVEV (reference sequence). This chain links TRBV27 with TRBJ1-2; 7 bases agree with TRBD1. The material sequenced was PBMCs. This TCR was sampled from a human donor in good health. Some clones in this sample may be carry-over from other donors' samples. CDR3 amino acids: CASSPHLDRVLGYTF. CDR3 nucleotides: TGTGCCAGCAGTCCACACCTAGACAGGGTTCTTGGCTACACCTTC.